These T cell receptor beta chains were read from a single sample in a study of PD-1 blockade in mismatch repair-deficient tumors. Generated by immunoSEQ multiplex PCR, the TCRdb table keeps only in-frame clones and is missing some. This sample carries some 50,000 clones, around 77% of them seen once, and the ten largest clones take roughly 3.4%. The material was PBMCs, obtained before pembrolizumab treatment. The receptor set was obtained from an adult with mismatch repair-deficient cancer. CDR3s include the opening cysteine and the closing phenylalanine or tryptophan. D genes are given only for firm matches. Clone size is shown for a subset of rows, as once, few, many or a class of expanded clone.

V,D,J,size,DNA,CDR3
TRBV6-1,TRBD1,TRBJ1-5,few,TGTGCCAGCAGTGGAACGGGACAGATCAATCAGCCCCAGCATTTT,CASSGTGQINQPQHF
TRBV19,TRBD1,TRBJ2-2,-,TGTGCCAGTAGTAGCCGGGACAGGGTAGGGACCGGGGAGCTGTTTTTT,CASSSRDRVGTGELFF
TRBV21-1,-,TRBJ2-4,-,TGTGCCAGCAGCAAAGTCCGAGCGGGGGGGGCCAAAAACATTCAGTACTTC,CASSKVRAGGAKNIQYF
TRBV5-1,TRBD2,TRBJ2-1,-,TGCGCCAGCAGCAGGGGACTAGCGGGAGGAGGCCGTGAGCAGTTCTTC,CASSRGLAGGGREQFF
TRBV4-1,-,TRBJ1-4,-,TGCGCCAGCAGCCAAGTTGCCGGGCTTTTGGAAGAAAAACTGTTTTTT,CASSQVAGLLEEKLFF
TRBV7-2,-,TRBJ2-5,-,TGTGCCAGCAGCCTCCTCGGGAGCCAGTACTTC,CASSLLGSQYF
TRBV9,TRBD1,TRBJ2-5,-,TGTGCCAGCAGCGGTCACAGGGGGCAAGAGACCCAGTACTTC,CASSGHRGQETQYF
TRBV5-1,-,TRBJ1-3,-,TGCGCCAGCAGCCCTGGGACGGTGAAGGGAAACACCATATATTTT,CASSPGTVKGNTIYF
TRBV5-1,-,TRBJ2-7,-,TGCGCCAGCAGCTTGGGGACATCGGTGTCCTACGAGCAGTACTTC,CASSLGTSVSYEQYF
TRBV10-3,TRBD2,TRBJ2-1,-,TGTGCCATCAGGGGAACAGCGGGAGGTTGGGACAATGAGCAGTTCTTC,CAIRGTAGGWDNEQFF
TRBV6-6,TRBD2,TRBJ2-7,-,TGTGCCAGCAGTTACTCTAGTAGCGGGATCTACGAGCAGTACTTC,CASSYSSSGIYEQYF
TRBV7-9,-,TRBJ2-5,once,TGTGCCAGCAGCCTAGGGACATCTAGTGAGACCCAGTACTTC,CASSLGTSSETQYF
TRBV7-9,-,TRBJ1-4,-,TGTGCCAGCAGCTTAGTCCGGCAGGGTGTTGAAAAACTGTTTTTT,CASSLVRQGVEKLFF
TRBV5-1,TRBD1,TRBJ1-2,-,TGCGCCAGCAGCTGGGATGACAGGGGGCGGTACGGCTACACCTTC,CASSWDDRGRYGYTF
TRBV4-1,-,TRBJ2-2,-,TGCGCCAGCAGCCAAGGCGGACATATAAACACCGGGGAGCTGTTTTTT,CASSQGGHINTGELFF
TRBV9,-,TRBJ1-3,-,TGTGCCAGCAGCGTAGAGCCGTTCTCTGGAAACACCATATATTTT,CASSVEPFSGNTIYF
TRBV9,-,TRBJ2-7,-,TGTGCCAGCAGCACCATAAAAGGGGGCGAGCAGTACTTC,CASSTIKGGEQYF
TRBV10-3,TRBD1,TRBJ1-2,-,TGTGCCATCAGTAGGGACAGGGAAGGCGATGGCTACACCTTC,CAISRDREGDGYTF
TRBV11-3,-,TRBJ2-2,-,TGTGCCAGCAGCTTAAGCACCGGGGAGCTGTTTTTT,CASSLSTGELFF
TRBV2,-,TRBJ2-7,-,TGTGCCAGCAGTGAACTTGAGGGAGGCGAGCAGTACTTC,CASSELEGGEQYF
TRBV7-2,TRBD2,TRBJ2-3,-,TGTGCCAGCAGCGTCTCCGGGACTAGAAGCACAGATACGCAGTATTTT,CASSVSGTRSTDTQYF
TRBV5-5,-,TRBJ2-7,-,TGTGCCAGCAGCTTGGTCGGGTACGAGCAGTACTTC,CASSLVGYEQYF
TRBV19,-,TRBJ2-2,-,TGTGCCAGTAGGGCGGGGCCGGACACCGGGGAGCTGTTTTTT,CASRAGPDTGELFF
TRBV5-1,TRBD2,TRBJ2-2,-,TGCGCCAGCAGCGTGACTAGCGAGACCGGGGAGCTGTTTTTT,CASSVTSETGELFF
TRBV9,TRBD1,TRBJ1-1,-,TGTGCCAGCAGCGCCTCACCGGGACAGGGTACTGAAGCTTTCTTT,CASSASPGQGTEAFF
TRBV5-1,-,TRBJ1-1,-,TGCGCCAGCAGCCCCGGACGGGAGAACACTGAAGCTTTCTTT,CASSPGRENTEAFF
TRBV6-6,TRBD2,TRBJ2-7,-,TGTGCCAGCAGAAAAACTAGCGGATCTTACGAGCAGTACTTC,CASRKTSGSYEQYF
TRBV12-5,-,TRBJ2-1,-,TGTGCTAGTGGAGCGCCGCCGAGACTAGGGTTCGGGTTCGTCGGGGAGCAGTTCTTC,CASGAPPRLGFGFVGEQFF
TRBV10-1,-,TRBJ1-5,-,TGCGCCAGCAGTGAACTGGGGCAGGATAGCAATCAGCCCCAGCATTTT,CASSELGQDSNQPQHF
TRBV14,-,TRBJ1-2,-,TGTGCCAGCAGCCAGGGGACGGGGCCCTATGGCTACACCTTC,CASSQGTGPYGYTF
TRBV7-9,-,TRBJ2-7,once,TGTGTCAGCAGCTCCGAGCGCGAGCAGTACTTC,CVSSSEREQYF
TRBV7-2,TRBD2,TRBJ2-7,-,TGTGCCAGCAGCTCCCTTGGAGCGGGAGGATACTCCTACGAGCAGTACTTC,CASSSLGAGGYSYEQYF
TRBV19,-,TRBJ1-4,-,TGTGCCAGTAGCACGACCGGGACGGCTAATGAAAAACTGTTTTTT,CASSTTGTANEKLFF
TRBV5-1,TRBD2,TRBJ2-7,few,TGCGCCAGCAGCTTCCTAGCGGGGCCCTCTTACGAGCAGTACTTC,CASSFLAGPSYEQYF
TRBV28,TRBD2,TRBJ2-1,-,TGTGCCAGCAGTCGACTAGCGGACTCCTACAATGAGCAGTTCTTC,CASSRLADSYNEQFF
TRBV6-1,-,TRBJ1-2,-,TGTGCCAGCAGTGAAATTAGAACTAACTATGGCTACACCTTC,CASSEIRTNYGYTF
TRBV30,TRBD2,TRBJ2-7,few,TGTGCCTGGATAGGACTAGCGGGAGAGGGCGAGCAGTACTTC,CAWIGLAGEGEQYF
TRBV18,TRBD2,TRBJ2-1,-,TGTGCCAGCTCACCACTCATCTTTGGGGCGGGAGGCCCGGATGAGCAGTTCTTC,CASSPLIFGAGGPDEQFF
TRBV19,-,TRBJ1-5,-,TGTGCCAGTAGTGCAAAATCCCCTAAGCGGGATCAGCCCCAGCATTTT,CASSAKSPKRDQPQHF
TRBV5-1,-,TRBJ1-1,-,TGCGCCAGCAGCTTGGACAGTTTCACTGAAGCTTTCTTT,CASSLDSFTEAFF
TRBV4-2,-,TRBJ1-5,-,TGTGCCAGCAGCCAAGGCGGACCCAACCAGCCCCAGCATTTT,CASSQGGPNQPQHF
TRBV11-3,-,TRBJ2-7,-,TGTGCCAGCAGCTCAACTGTCCGGGAGAACTCCTACGAGCAGTACTTC,CASSSTVRENSYEQYF
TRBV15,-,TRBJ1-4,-,TGTGCCACCAGCGTCACTCCGCTCGAGGGGGGCACTAATGAAAAACTGTTTTTT,CATSVTPLEGGTNEKLFF
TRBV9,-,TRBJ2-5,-,TGTGCCAGCAGCGTAGGAGGTGGGTCCCGTGGAGAGACCCAGTACTTC,CASSVGGGSRGETQYF
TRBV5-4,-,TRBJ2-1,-,TGTGCCAGCAGCTTGGTCGGGGGCTCCTACAATGAGCAGTTCTTC,CASSLVGGSYNEQFF
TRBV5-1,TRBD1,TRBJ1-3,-,TGCGCCAGCAGCAGGGGACAGGGGTTCGGTGGAAACACCATATATTTT,CASSRGQGFGGNTIYF
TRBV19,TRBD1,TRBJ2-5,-,TGTGCCAGTAGTAAGGGGGCTGGGGGTTATCAAGAGACCCAGTACTTC,CASSKGAGGYQETQYF
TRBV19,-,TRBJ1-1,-,TGTGCCAGTAGTAGGGGAGTGGCGTCCGACACTGAAGCTTTCTTT,CASSRGVASDTEAFF
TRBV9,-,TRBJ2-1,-,TGTGCCAGCAGCGGACGGGACCGAATCAATGAGCAGTTCTTC,CASSGRDRINEQFF
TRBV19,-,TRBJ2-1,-,TGTGCCAGTAGTATAGGCCTACTAGTCGATGAGCAGTTCTTC,CASSIGLLVDEQFF
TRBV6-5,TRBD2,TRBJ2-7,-,TGTGCCAGCAGCTGGACTAGCGGGAGAGCCTACGAGCAGTACTTC,CASSWTSGRAYEQYF
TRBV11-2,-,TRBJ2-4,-,TGTGCCAGCAGGTCTGGACTAGCCAAAAACATTCAGTACTTC,CASRSGLAKNIQYF
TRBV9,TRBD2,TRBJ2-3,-,TGTGCCAGCAGCTCTACCATGGGTAGCGGGATGAATTACAACACAGATACGCAGTATTTT,CASSSTMGSGMNYNTDTQYF
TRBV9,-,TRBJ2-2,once,TGTGCCAGCAGCGCCCCAAAAAACACCGGGGAGCTGTTTTTT,CASSAPKNTGELFF
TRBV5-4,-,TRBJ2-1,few,TGTGCCAGCAGCGACGGGTCAGACGAATACAATGAGCAGTTCTTC,CASSDGSDEYNEQFF